This T cell receptor (beta chain) originates from a study of T cells in tumors after PD-1 blockade. Trimming pared 7 bases from V and 0 bases from J, leaving 10 bases between. Germline V lookup: CDR1 LGHNT, CDR2 FRNRAP. The CDR3 totals 14 residues. The assay was immunoSEQ multiplex PCR, and TCRdb's table has in-frame clones only and misses some. Here the sample spans roughly 50,000 clones, about 85% being singletons. Here the sequenced sample was PBMCs, taken before anti-PD-1 treatment. The chain recombines TRBV12-5 with TRBJ2-4; D gene uncertain. The clonotype originates from a human donor with basal cell carcinoma. CDR3 sequence: CASAPALAKNIQYF. The DNA for the CDR3 is TGTGCTAGTGCCCCAGCGTTAGCCAAAAACATTCAGTACTTC.